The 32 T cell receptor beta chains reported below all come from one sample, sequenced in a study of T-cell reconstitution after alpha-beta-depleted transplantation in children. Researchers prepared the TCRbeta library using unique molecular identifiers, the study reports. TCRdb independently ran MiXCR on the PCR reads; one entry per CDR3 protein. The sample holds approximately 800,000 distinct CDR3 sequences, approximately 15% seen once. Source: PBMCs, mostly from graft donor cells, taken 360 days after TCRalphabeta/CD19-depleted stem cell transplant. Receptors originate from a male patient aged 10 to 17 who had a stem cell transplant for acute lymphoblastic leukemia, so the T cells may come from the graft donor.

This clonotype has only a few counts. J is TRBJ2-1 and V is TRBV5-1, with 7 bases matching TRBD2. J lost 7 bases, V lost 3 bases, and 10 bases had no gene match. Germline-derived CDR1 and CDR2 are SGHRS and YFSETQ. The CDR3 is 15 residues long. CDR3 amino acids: CASSSIAGNRNEQFF. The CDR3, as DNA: TGCGCCAGCAGCTCTATAGCGGGCAATAGAAATGAGCAGTTCTTC.

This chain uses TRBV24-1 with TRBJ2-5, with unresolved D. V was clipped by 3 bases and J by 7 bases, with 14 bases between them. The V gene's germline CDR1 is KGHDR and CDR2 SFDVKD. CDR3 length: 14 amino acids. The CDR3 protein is CATSDASSTGTQYF. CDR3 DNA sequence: TGTGCCACCAGTGATGCCAGCTCCACCGGGACCCAGTACTTC.

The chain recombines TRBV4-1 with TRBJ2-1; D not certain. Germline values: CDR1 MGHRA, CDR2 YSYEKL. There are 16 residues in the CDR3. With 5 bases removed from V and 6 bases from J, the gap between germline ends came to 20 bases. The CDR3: CASSNLGVNLLNEQFF. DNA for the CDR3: TGCGCCAGCAGCAATCTAGGCGTCAACCTCCTCAATGAGCAGTTCTTC.

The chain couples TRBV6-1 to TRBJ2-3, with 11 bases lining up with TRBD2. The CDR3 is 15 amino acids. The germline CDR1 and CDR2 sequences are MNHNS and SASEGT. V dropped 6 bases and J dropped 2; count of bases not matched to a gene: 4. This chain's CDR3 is CASRGLAEITDTQYF. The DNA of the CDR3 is TGTGCCAGCAGGGGACTAGCGGAGATCACAGATACGCAGTATTTT.

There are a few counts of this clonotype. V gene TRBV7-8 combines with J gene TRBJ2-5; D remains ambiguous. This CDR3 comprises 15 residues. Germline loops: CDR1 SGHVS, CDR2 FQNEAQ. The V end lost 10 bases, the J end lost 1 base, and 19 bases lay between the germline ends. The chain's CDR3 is CAIFPRRLFQETQYF. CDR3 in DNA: TGTGCCATCTTCCCCCGCCGCCTTTTCCAAGAGACCCAGTACTTC.

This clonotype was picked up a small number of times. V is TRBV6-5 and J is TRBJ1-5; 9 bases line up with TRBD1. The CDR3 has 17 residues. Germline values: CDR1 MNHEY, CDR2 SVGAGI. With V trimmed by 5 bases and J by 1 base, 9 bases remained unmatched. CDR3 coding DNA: TGTGCCAGCAGTCTACAAGGGACAGGGCCGAGCAATCAGCCCCAGCATTTT. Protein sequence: CASSLQGTGPSNQPQHF.

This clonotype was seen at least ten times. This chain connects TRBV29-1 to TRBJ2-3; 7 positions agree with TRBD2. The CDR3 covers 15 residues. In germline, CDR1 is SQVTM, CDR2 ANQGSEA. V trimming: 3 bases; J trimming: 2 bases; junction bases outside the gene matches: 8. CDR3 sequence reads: CSVDPGGGPTDTQYF. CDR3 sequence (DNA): TGCAGCGTTGATCCGGGAGGTGGGCCCACAGATACGCAGTATTTT.

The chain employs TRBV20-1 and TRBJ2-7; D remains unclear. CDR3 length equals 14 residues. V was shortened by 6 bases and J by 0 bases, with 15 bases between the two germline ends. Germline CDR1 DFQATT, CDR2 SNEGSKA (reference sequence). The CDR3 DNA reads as TGCAGTGCCAGCTGGCTAGAGCGCTCCTACGAGCAGTACTTC. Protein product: CSASWLERSYEQYF.

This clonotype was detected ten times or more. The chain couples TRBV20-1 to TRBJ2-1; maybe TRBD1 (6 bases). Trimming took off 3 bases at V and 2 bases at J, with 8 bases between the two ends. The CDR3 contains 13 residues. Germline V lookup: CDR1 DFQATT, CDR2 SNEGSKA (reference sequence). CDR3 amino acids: CSASQGPYNEQFF. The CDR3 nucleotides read TGCAGTGCTAGTCAGGGGCCCTACAATGAGCAGTTCTTC.

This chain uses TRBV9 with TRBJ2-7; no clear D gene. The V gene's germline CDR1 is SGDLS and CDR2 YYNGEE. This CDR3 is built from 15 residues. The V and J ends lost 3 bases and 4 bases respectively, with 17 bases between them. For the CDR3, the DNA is TGTGCCAGCAGCGCGAGAGCCGGATCGATTTACGAGCAGTACTTC. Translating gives CASSARAGSIYEQYF.

CDR3 nucleotide sequence: TGTGCCAGCAGCTCCTCGGGGGCGCCAAGCACTGAAGCTTTCTTT. As protein: CASSSSGAPSTEAFF. V usage is TRBV9 and J usage is TRBJ1-1; possible D gene TRBD1, 6 bases. CDR1 and CDR2 (germline): SGDLS, YYNGEE. Trimming removed 4 bases at V and 4 bases at J, with 17 bases between. The CDR3 consists of 15 residues.

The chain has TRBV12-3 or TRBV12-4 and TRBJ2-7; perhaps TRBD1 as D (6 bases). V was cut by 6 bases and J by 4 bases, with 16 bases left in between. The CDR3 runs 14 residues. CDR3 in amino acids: CASRPGHLPYEQYF. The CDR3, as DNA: TGTGCCAGCAGACCGGGACACCTCCCATACGAGCAGTACTTC.

The CDR3, as DNA: TGTGCCAGTAGTATTTGGCCTTACGAGCAGTTCTTC. Translating it yields CASSIWPYEQFF. The chain combines TRBV19 with TRBJ2-1, with no clear D. Trimming cost V 3 bases and J 10 bases, with 10 bases left between them. This CDR3 comprises 12 residues. The germline gives CDR1 LNHDA, CDR2 SQIVND (reference sequence).

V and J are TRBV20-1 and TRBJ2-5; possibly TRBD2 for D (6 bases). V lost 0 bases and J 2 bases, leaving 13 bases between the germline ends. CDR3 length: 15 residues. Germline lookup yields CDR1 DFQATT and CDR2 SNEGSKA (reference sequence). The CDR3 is CSARDGASVQETQYF. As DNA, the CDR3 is TGCAGTGCTAGAGATGGGGCTAGCGTACAAGAGACCCAGTACTTC.

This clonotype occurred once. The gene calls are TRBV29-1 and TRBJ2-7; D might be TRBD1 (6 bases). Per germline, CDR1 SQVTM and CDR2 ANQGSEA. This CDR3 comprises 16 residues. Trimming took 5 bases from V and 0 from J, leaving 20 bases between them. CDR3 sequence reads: CSVKPSGTRVSYEQYF. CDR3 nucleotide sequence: TGCAGCGTTAAACCTTCCGGGACACGGGTCTCCTACGAGCAGTACTTC.

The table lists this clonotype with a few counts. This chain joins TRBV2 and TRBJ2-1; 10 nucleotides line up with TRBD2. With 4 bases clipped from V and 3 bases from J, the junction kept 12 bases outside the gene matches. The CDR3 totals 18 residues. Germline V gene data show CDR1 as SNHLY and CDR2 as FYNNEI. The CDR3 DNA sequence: TGTGCCAGCAGTGCTGGGGCTAGCGGGAGTTGGAGCTACAATGAGCAGTTCTTC. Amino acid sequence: CASSAGASGSWSYNEQFF.

The CDR3 DNA reads as TGTGCCAGCGGCCCTACCCGGGTCCGGCAGTTCTTC. It is translated as CASGPTRVRQFF. V gene TRBV27 combines with J gene TRBJ2-1; D is unresolved. Trimming took 8 bases from V and 12 from J, leaving 17 bases between them. Germline CDR1 is MNHEY and CDR2 is SMNVEV (reference sequence). The CDR3 runs to 12 residues.

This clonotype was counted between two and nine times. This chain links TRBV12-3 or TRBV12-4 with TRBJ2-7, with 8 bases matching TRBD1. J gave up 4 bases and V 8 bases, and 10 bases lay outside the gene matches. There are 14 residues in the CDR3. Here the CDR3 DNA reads TGTGCCAGCGAGCAGGCAGGGGGCAAATACGAGCAGTACTTC. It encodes CASEQAGGKYEQYF.

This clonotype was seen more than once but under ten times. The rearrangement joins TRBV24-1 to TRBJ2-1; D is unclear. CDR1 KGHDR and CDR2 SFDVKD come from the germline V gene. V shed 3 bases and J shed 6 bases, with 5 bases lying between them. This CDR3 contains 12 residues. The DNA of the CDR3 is TGTGCCACCAGTGATCGAAGCAATGAGCAGTTCTTC. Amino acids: CATSDRSNEQFF.

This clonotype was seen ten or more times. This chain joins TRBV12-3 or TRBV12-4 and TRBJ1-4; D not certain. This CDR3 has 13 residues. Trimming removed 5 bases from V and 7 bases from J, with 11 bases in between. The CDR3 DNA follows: TGTGCCAGCAGTCCTTGGGAGGCTGAAAAACTGTTTTTT. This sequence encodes CASSPWEAEKLFF.

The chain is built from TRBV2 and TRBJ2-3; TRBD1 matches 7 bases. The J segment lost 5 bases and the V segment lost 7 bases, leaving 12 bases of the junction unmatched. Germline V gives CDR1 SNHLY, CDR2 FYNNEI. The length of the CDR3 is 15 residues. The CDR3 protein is CASTRDRASKDTQYF. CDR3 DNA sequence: TGTGCCAGCACCCGAGACAGGGCTTCGAAAGATACGCAGTATTTT.

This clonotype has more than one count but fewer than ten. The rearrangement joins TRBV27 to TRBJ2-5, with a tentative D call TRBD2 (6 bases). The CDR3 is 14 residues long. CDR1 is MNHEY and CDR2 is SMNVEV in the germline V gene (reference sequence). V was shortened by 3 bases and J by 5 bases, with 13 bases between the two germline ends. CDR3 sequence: CASSFAGFRETQYF. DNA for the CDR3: TGTGCCAGCAGTTTCGCGGGGTTCAGGGAGACCCAGTACTTC.

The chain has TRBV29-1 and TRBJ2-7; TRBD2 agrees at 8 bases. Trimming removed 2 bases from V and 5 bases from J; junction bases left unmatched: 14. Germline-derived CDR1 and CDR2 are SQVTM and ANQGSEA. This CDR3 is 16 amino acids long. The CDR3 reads CSVELPSGLAHNEQYF. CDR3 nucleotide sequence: TGCAGCGTTGAATTGCCTTCAGGACTAGCACACAACGAGCAGTACTTC.

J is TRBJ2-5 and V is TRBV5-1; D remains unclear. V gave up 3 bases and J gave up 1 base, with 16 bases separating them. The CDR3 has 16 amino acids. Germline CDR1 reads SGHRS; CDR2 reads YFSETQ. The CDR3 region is CASSSNFFWPQETQYF. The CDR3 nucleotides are TGCGCCAGCAGCTCGAACTTTTTTTGGCCCCAAGAGACCCAGTACTTC.

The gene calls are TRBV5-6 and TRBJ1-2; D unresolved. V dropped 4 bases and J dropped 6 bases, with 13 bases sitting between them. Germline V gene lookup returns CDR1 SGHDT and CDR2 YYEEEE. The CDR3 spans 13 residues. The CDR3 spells CASSPGESNGYTF. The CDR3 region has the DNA TGTGCCAGCAGCCCAGGAGAGAGTAATGGCTACACCTTC.

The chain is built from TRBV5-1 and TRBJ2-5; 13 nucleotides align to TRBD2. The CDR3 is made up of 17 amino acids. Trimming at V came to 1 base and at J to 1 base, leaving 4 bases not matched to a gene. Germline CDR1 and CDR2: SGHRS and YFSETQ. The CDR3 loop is CASSLRGTSGIQETQYF. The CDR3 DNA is TGCGCCAGCAGCTTGAGGGGGACTAGCGGGATCCAAGAGACCCAGTACTTC.

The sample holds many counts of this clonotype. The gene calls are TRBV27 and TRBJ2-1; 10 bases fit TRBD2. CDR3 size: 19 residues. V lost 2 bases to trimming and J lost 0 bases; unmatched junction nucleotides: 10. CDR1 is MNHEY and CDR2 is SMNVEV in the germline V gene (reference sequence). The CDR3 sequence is CASSLIPSGSPSSYNEQFF. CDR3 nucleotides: TGTGCCAGCAGTTTAATCCCTAGCGGGAGCCCGAGCTCCTACAATGAGCAGTTCTTC.

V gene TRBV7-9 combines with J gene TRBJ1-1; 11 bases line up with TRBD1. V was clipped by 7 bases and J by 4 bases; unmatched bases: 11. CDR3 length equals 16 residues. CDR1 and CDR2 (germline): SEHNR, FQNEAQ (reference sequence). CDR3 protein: CASTSWGTGGGTEAFF. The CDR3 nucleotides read TGTGCCAGCACCTCGTGGGGGACAGGGGGAGGCACTGAAGCTTTCTTT.

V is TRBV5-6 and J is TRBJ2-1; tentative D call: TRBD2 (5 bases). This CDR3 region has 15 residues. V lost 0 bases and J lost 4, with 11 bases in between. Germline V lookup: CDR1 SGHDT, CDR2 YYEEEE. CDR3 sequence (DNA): TGTGCCAGCAGCTTGGAGGTCCGGACTTACAATGAGCAGTTCTTC. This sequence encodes CASSLEVRTYNEQFF.

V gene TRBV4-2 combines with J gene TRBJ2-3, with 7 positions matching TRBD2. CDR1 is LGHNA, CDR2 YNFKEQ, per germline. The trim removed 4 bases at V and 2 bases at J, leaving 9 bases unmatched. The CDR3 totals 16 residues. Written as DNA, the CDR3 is TGTGCCAGCAGCCCCCTCTTAGCGGGCCTCACAGATACGCAGTATTTT. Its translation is CASSPLLAGLTDTQYF.

The CDR3 here is CATSPWTGGNEQFF. The DNA of the CDR3 is TGTGCCACCAGCCCATGGACAGGGGGCAATGAGCAGTTCTTC. This rearrangement joins TRBV15 to TRBJ2-1, with TRBD1 identical over 10 bases. The junction had 4 bases not matched to a gene; V was cut back by 5 bases and J by 6 bases. Per the germline V gene, CDR1 is LNHNV and CDR2 is YYDKDF (reference sequence). The CDR3 runs to 14 residues.

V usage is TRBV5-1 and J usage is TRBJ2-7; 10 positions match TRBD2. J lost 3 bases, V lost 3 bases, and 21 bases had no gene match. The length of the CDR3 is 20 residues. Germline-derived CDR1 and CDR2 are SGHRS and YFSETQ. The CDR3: CASSSEEGRSLAGVLYEQYF. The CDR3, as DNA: TGCGCCAGCAGCTCGGAGGAAGGAAGATCCCTAGCGGGAGTTCTCTACGAGCAGTACTTC.